One T cell receptor beta chain is described in this entry. These data are taken from a study of graft-versus-host responses after intestinal transplantation. Germline CDR1 is MDHEN and CDR2 is SYDVKM. Trimming removed 5 bases at V and 0 bases at J, with 7 bases between. The CDR3 has 13 amino acids. Repertoires were generated with immunoSEQ multiplex PCR, while TCRdb's copy carries only in-frame clones and drops some. This table has 18,000 or so clones, more than 85% appearing once. The specimen was PBMCs, collected 23 days after intestinal transplant. The genes are TRBV28 and TRBJ1-1; no clear D. This TCR derives from a human patient who received an intestinal transplant, so some T cells may come from the graft donor. Here the CDR3 reads CASSISMNTEAFF. The CDR3 nucleotides are TGTGCCAGCAGTATATCCATGAACACTGAAGCTTTCTTT.